A selection of T cell receptor beta chains follows, all from one sample in a study of T cells after posttransplantation cyclophosphamide. TCRdb's copy holds only in-frame clones and misses some; the assay was immunoSEQ multiplex PCR. The repertoire has some 10,000 clones, around four fifths of them found once; the top ten carry roughly 14%. Sequencing used PBMCs, obtained about 1,700 days after allogeneic stem cell transplant with posttransplant cyclophosphamide. The source of these receptors is a female patient in her 50s who received an allogeneic stem cell transplant from a related donor, was CMV-positive, and had no GVHD. Some T cells may arise from the graft donor. CDR3s leave out the opening cysteine and the closing phenylalanine or tryptophan. The size entry is marked missing in some rows and otherwise reads once, few, many or a size class.

V,J,size,CDR3
TRBV13,TRBJ2-7,-,ASSQGTDYEQY
TRBV11-2,TRBJ1-2,-,ASSFGQGFGGYT
TRBV19,TRBJ2-3,-,ASSPPGQITDTQY
TRBV5-6,TRBJ2-3,-,ASSPQTSGRTDTQY
TRBV11-3,TRBJ2-2,-,ASSLDGSYTGELF
TRBV5-1,TRBJ2-1,-,ASSLAGQGGLDEQF
TRBV28,TRBJ2-7,-,ASIRSGRGEQY
TRBV28,TRBJ2-7,-,ASSLVGVYEQY
TRBV6-5,TRBJ2-2,-,ATPVAENTGELF
TRBV9,TRBJ2-7,-,ASSVAGNTNYEQY
TRBV4-2,TRBJ2-1,-,ASSQDGTSGAYNEQF
TRBV5-1,TRBJ2-3,-,ASSLALETDTQY
TRBV28,TRBJ1-2,-,ASSPLTGTLYGYT
TRBV29-1,TRBJ2-7,-,SVVAGRESPYEQY
TRBV6-5,TRBJ1-1,-,ASSYLDRARTEAF
TRBV2,TRBJ1-1,-,ASSPGRQRAF
TRBV9,TRBJ1-1,-,ASSPRTGEAF
TRBV4-2,TRBJ1-3,-,ASSQSTLGNTIY
TRBV4-2,TRBJ1-2,once,ASSLKDRVGYT
TRBV2,TRBJ2-1,-,ASEGDGGRKF
TRBV7-9,TRBJ1-3,-,ASSLVFSGNTIY
TRBV7-6,TRBJ2-3,-,ASSLAGGSPDTQY
TRBV2,TRBJ2-4,few,ASRRGLAKNIQY
TRBV19,TRBJ1-5,-,ASSIPGFGQPQH
TRBV15,TRBJ1-2,once,ATRDNSRTYPTHGYT
TRBV11-2,TRBJ1-2,few,ASSLDPSGGYT
TRBV5-4,TRBJ1-2,-,ASSLLRPQANYGYT
TRBV10-1,TRBJ2-7,-,ASLRGTYEQY
TRBV5-1,TRBJ2-1,once,ASSLGLAGGSYFNEQF
TRBV9,TRBJ2-3,-,ASSVDGSLTDTQY
TRBV6-5,TRBJ1-3,-,ASSPQFSGNTIY
TRBV11-2,TRBJ1-1,-,ASSSTGRMTEAF
TRBV5-1,TRBJ1-5,-,ASSLSGRDNQPQH
TRBV6-5,TRBJ2-4,-,ASSYSGVQY
TRBV4-1,TRBJ1-3,once,ASSQDRGGSGNTIY
TRBV6-5,TRBJ2-2,-,ATWTGGQAGELF
TRBV2,TRBJ1-3,once,ASSPTGPGNTIY
TRBV11-3,TRBJ2-1,-,ASSLSAGDYNEQF
TRBV19,TRBJ1-1,-,ASSPTQNTEAF